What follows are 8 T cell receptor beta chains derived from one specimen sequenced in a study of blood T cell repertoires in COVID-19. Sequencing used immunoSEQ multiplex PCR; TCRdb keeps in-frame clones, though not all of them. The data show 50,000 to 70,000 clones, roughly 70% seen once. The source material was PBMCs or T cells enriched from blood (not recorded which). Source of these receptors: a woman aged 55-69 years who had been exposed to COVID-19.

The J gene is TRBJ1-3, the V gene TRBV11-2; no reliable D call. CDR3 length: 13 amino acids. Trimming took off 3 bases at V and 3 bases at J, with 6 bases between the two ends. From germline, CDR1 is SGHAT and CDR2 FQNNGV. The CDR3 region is CASSLTSGNTIYF. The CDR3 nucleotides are TGTGCCAGCAGCTTGACTAGTGGAAACACCATATATTTT.

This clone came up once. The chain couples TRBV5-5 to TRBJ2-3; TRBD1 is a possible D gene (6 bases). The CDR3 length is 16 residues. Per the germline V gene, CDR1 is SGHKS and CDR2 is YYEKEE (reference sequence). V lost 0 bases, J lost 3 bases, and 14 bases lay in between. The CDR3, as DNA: TGTGCCAGCAGCTTGGTGGCAGGGGAAAGGACAGATACGCAGTATTTT. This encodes CASSLVAGERTDTQYF.

The CDR3 region is CASSLSPGLAGGRAYNEQFF. The CDR3 bases are TGTGCCAGCAGTTTAAGCCCGGGACTAGCGGGGGGCCGCGCCTACAATGAGCAGTTCTTC. This chain uses TRBV28 with TRBJ2-1; 15 bases agree with TRBD2. This CDR3 region has 20 residues. Germline V gene lookup returns CDR1 MDHEN and CDR2 SYDVKM. Losses at the gene ends were 2 bases for V and 2 bases for J; bases not matched to a gene: 10.

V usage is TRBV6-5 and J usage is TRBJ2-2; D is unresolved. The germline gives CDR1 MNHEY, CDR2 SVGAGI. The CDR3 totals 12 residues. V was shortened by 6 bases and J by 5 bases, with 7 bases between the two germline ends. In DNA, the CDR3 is TGTGCCAGCAGGAGGATAACCGGGGAGCTGTTTTTT. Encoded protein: CASRRITGELFF.

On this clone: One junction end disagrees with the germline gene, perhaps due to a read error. CDR3: CSGLGLQGAFF. The CDR3 DNA sequence: TGCAGCGGATTAGGGTTACAGGGAGCATTCTTC. The chain joins TRBV29-1 to TRBJ1-2; D is perhaps TRBD1 (6 bases). Per germline, CDR1 SQVTM and CDR2 ANQGSEA. The length of the CDR3 is 11 residues.

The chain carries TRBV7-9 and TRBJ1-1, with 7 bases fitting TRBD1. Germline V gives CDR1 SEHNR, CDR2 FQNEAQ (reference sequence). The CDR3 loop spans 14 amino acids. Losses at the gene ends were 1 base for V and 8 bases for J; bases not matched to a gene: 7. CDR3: CASSLGGSRGEAFF. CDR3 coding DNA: TGTGCCAGCAGCTTAGGGGGATCCAGGGGGGAAGCTTTCTTT.

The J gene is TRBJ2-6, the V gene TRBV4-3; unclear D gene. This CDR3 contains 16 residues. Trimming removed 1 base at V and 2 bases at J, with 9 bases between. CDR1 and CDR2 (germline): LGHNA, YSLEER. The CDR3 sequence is CASSQGRQAGANVLTF. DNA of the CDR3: TGCGCCAGCAGCCAAGGAAGGCAGGCTGGGGCCAACGTCCTGACTTTC.

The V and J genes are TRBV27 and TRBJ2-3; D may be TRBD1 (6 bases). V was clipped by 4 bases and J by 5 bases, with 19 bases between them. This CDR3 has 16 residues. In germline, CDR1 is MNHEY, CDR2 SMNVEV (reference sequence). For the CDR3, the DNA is TGTGCCAGCAGTTGTGGGGCCAGGACAGAAGGAGATACGCAGTATTTT. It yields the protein CASSCGARTEGDTQYF.